This paragraph covers one T cell receptor (beta chain) sequence. Trimming took 3 bases from V and 6 from J; bases not matched to a gene: 10. Per germline, CDR1 MGHRA and CDR2 YSYEKL. CDR3 size: 17 residues. This sample was included in a study of CDR3 diversity in severe acne. Each CDR3 protein is one row after TCRdb ran MiXCR on the PCR reads. The data contain 79,000 or so distinct CDR3 sequences, 45% to 50% of them singletons. The TCR was taken from a male donor with severe acne vulgaris. This rearrangement joins TRBV4-1 to TRBJ2-3, with 12 bases that match TRBD2. Sequencing used blood. The CDR3 region has the DNA TGCGCCAGCAGCCACGCCCTAGCGGGAGGGCACGATGATACGCAGTATTTT. Protein: CASSHALAGGHDDTQYF.